Reported below is one TCR beta chain. This specimen belongs to a study of T cell changes during pregnancy in multiple sclerosis. CDR1 SGHRS and CDR2 YFSETQ come from the germline V gene. The CDR3 is made up of 15 amino acids. The V gene lost 1 base and the J gene lost 0 bases, with 8 bases spanning the gap. Repertoires were generated with immunoSEQ multiplex PCR, while TCRdb's copy carries only in-frame clones and drops some. The sample has tens of thousands of clones; around 93% are singletons. This chain uses TRBV5-1 with TRBJ1-3; D is undetermined. Source: peripheral blood, taken in the first trimester of pregnancy. The TCR comes from a female donor with multiple sclerosis, enrolled in a pregnancy study. The CDR3 reads CASSLPGSSGNTIYF. Here the CDR3 DNA reads TGCGCCAGCAGCTTGCCCGGGAGCTCTGGAAACACCATATATTTT.